Reported below is one T cell receptor (beta chain). No antigen is known for it. Around 100 mL of blood, on average, came from one heparinised draw per donor. CD4+ naive, central memory, regulatory and stem cell-like memory cells were sorted via CD45RO/CCR7/CD25/CD127/CD95/CD27. The source of the sample is a study of beta chain features in type 1 diabetes. Across the study: Examined across all samples were around 110 million sorted cells. Study results and limitations: Type 1 diabetes patients showed a moderate but significant shortening of TCRB CDR3s in all four CD4+ subsets. The naive, central memory and Treg TCRB repertoires showed an apparent similarity that was greater among patients than among healthy donors.

Trimming shortened V by 7 bases and J by 7 bases, and 16 bases separated the two germline ends. Germline-derived CDR1 and CDR2 are LNHDA and SQIVND (reference sequence). There are 13 residues in the CDR3. The study reverse transcribed the entire isolated RNA, so it sequenced expressed TCRB transcripts. Method: immunoSEQ multiplex PCR; TCRdb's copy keeps in-frame clones and lacks some. The repertoire has hundreds of thousands of clones, 13% of them found once; the top ten carry around 0.022%. The rearrangement uses TRBV19 and TRBJ1-2; D might be TRBD1 (6 bases). The receptor's source is a man aged 18 to 29 with type 1 diabetes. Sample: naive CD4+ T cells from blood. The CDR3 sequence is CASTSTGQGGYTF. The CDR3 DNA is TGTGCCAGTACCTCAACAGGGCAGGGTGGCTACACCTTC.